This T cell receptor (beta chain) appears in the sequencing data of a study of T cell repertoires in cytomegalovirus infection. The study's findings and limits: Summed public TCR beta family frequency identified CMV carriers bearing the relevant HLA. HLA-C-restricted, CMV-specific TCR beta clonotypes were dominant ex vivo.

The germline CDR1 and CDR2 sequences are LNHDA and SQIVND (reference sequence). Trimming removed 7 bases from V and 0 bases from J, with 9 bases in between. CDR3 length equals 14 residues. A single record per CDR3 protein comes from TCRdb applying MiXCR to the reads. The data hold fewer than 400,000 distinct CDR3 sequences, with approximately 18% observed a single time. About this clonotype itself: What it recognizes is unknown.

V is TRBV19 and J is TRBJ1-4; no clear D gene. Sample: PBMCs. The sequence was obtained from a human donor in good health (CMV status not recorded). Some clones in this sample may be carry-over from other donors' samples. The CDR3 reads CASNRPATNEKLFF. The CDR3 coding sequence is TGTGCCAGTAACCGACCTGCAACTAATGAAAAACTGTTTTTT.